The following is a T cell receptor beta chain sequence with its context. V lost 3 bases to trimming and J lost 6 bases, with 15 bases between them. The germline gives CDR1 LNHDA, CDR2 SQIVND (reference sequence). The CDR3 sequence is 14 residues long. Only in-frame clones appear in the TCRdb table, and some are missing; sequencing was by immunoSEQ multiplex PCR. Of roughly 60,000 clones in the sample, around 93% were seen once. The record originates from a study of T cell changes during pregnancy in multiple sclerosis. The sample here was CD4+ T cells from peripheral blood mononuclear cells, taken before pregnancy. The clonotype originates from a female donor with multiple sclerosis, enrolled in a pregnancy study. The chain recombines TRBV19 with TRBJ2-7, with D perhaps matching TRBD1 (6 bases). The CDR3 DNA reads as TGTGCCAGTAGTATGATACAGGGAGAGATCGAGCAGTACTTC. It is translated as CASSMIQGEIEQYF.